Each of the 29 T cell receptor beta chains below was sequenced from the same sample in a study of shared clonotypes between healthy human individuals. Profiling relied on immunoSEQ multiplex PCR, and the TCRdb table lists in-frame clones only, not all of them. The sample consists of roughly 1,500,000 clones, around 98% of them appearing once. Sequenced: naive CD4+ T cells sorted from blood. Subset given: CD45RA+ positively selected. All receptors derive from a young man in good health.

With regard to this clone: Other nucleotide sequences in the sample specify the same CDR3. The J gene is TRBJ2-7, the V gene TRBV5-1; TRBD1 agrees at 9 bases. V dropped 3 bases and J dropped 1; count of bases not matched to a gene: 5. Germline values: CDR1 SGHRS, CDR2 YFSETQ. The CDR3 sequence is 15 residues long. CDR3 residues: CASSSVGTGSYEQYF. CDR3 nucleotides: TGCGCCAGCAGCTCGGTCGGGACAGGGTCCTACGAGCAGTACTTC.

V and J are TRBV7-8 and TRBJ2-1; maybe TRBD1 (5 bases). Germline CDR1 SGHVS, CDR2 FQNEAQ. Trimming pared 5 bases from V and 3 bases from J, leaving 8 bases between. The CDR3 contains 13 residues. The CDR3 spells CASSPDNYNEQFF. The CDR3 nucleotides read TGTGCCAGCAGCCCGGACAACTACAATGAGCAGTTCTTC.

The gene calls are TRBV27 and TRBJ1-1; D ambiguous. Trimming took off 4 bases at V and 0 bases at J, with 12 bases between the two ends. In germline, CDR1 is MNHEY, CDR2 SMNVEV (reference sequence). This CDR3 is 15 amino acids long. CDR3 residues: CASSSAVGLNTEAFF. The CDR3 DNA is TGTGCCAGCAGTTCGGCCGTAGGGTTGAACACTGAAGCTTTCTTT.

On this clone: One end of the junction fails to match germline, which may point to a read error. The chain joins TRBV5-1 to TRBJ2-4; 10 bases fit TRBD1. CDR3 length equals 15 residues. The germline gives CDR1 SGHRS, CDR2 YFSETQ. CDR3 loop: CASSLGQGMENIQYF. The CDR3 DNA sequence: TGCGCCAGCAGTTTGGGACAGGGGATGGAAAACATTCAGTACTTC.

In regard to this clone: The junction and the germline gene differ at one end; a read error may be behind it. The chain uses TRBV7-2 and TRBJ2-7; 7 bases line up with TRBD2. The CDR3 has 11 amino acids. Germline loops: CDR1 SGHTA, CDR2 FQGNSA. CDR3 sequence reads: CASSLAGLVVF. CDR3 coding DNA: TGTGCCAGCAGCTTAGCAGGACTAGTCGTCTTC. The full variable domain, rest sourced from reference TRBV7-2 and TRBJ2-7, is GAGVSQSPSNKVTEKGKDVELRCDPISGHTALYWYRQSLGQGLEFLIYFQGNSAPDKSGLPSDRFSAERTGGSVSTLTIQRTQQEDSAVYLCASSLAGLVVFGPGTRLTVT.

The V gene is TRBV7-9, the J gene TRBJ2-2; tentative D call: TRBD1 (5 bases). There are 17 residues in the CDR3. The ends were cut back, 2 bases at V and 1 base at J, with 14 bases in the middle. From germline, CDR1 is SEHNR and CDR2 FQNEAQ (reference sequence). CDR3 coding DNA: TGTGCCAGCAGCTTATACCCCACCAGGGTGAACACCGGGGAGCTGTTTTTT. The encoded protein is CASSLYPTRVNTGELFF.

This chain uses TRBV21-1 with TRBJ2-7; the table's D call of TRBD2 was not tested on the DNA. TRBV21-1 is tagged as a pseudogene. This CDR3 comprises 17 residues. For the CDR3, the DNA is TGTGCCAGCAGCCCAGCAATAGCGGGAGGGATTCCCTACGAGCAGTACTTC. Protein product: CASSPAIAGGIPYEQYF.

V gene TRBV5-4 combines with J gene TRBJ2-7; 8 nucleotides line up with TRBD2. The J segment lost 0 bases and the V segment lost 10 bases, leaving 9 bases of the junction unmatched. CDR1 and CDR2 (germline): SGHNT, YYREEE (reference sequence). The CDR3 runs 14 residues. The CDR3 sequence: CAGYNSGASYEQYF. Here the CDR3 DNA reads TGTGCCGGATATAATAGCGGGGCCTCCTACGAGCAGTACTTC. The full variable domain, in which reference TRBV5-4 and TRBJ2-7 provide the parts outside the CDR3, is ETGVTQSPTHLIKTRGQQVTLRCSSQSGHNTVSWYQQALGQGPQFIFQYYREEENGRGNFPPRFSGLQFPNYSSELNVNALELDDSALYLCAGYNSGASYEQYFGPGTRLTVT.

This clone has just one count. This sequence joins TRBV10-3 and TRBJ1-2; 10 bases are shared with TRBD1. Per germline, CDR1 ENHRY and CDR2 SYGVKD. The CDR3 consists of 14 residues. The V segment lost 7 bases and the J segment 6 bases; nucleotides outside the gene matches: 8. The CDR3 region has the DNA TGTGCCATCACCCGGGACAGGGGCAGCCATGGCTACACCTTC. Translating it yields CAITRDRGSHGYTF.

The chain's CDR3 is CASSTPGLDYEQYF. CDR3 bases: TGTGCCAGCAGCACTCCCGGACTGGACTACGAGCAGTACTTC. V is TRBV21-1 and J is TRBJ2-7; TRBD2, the table's D call, was not compared with the DNA. TRBV21-1 constitutes a pseudogene. The CDR3 covers 14 residues.

The rearrangement joins TRBV5-1 to TRBJ2-1; 7 bases align to TRBD1. V lost 0 bases to trimming and J lost 8 bases; unmatched junction nucleotides: 5. The CDR3 has 14 residues. Germline loops: CDR1 SGHRS, CDR2 YFSETQ. The CDR3 is CASSLDGGQDEQFF. DNA of the CDR3: TGCGCCAGCAGCTTGGATGGAGGACAGGATGAGCAGTTCTTC.

This clone has only one observation. The genes are TRBV7-9 and TRBJ1-5; weak D call: TRBD1 (6 bases). The germline CDR1 and CDR2 sequences are SEHNR and FQNEAQ (reference sequence). The germline V and J ends were trimmed by 8 bases and 7 bases, with 15 bases remaining between them. This CDR3 comprises 13 residues. The CDR3 DNA sequence: TGTGCCAGCGATAACGGGGGCCGCCAGCCCCAGCATTTT. Translated: CASDNGGRQPQHF.

As to this clone: Other DNA sequences in this sample translate to the same CDR3. V is TRBV7-3 and J is TRBJ2-1; 9 bases fit TRBD2. The V gene's germline CDR1 is SGHTA and CDR2 FQGTGA. This CDR3 comprises 15 residues. J was trimmed by 0 bases and V by 6 bases; bases with no gene match: 3. DNA of the CDR3: TGTGCCAGCAGTTTTAGCGGGAGCTCCTACAATGAGCAGTTCTTC. This sequence encodes CASSFSGSSYNEQFF.

This rearrangement joins TRBV9 to TRBJ2-2; TRBD2 matches at 11 bases. With 5 bases clipped from V and 4 bases from J, the junction kept 7 bases outside the gene matches. The germline CDR1 and CDR2 sequences are SGDLS and YYNGEE. The CDR3 covers 16 residues. CDR3 nucleotide sequence: TGTGCCAGCAGGACTGGGACTAGCGGACCCACCGGGGAGCTGTTTTTT. Amino acids: CASRTGTSGPTGELFF.

The V and J genes are TRBV7-2 and TRBJ1-2; a possible D gene is TRBD1 (5 bases). Per germline, CDR1 SGHTA and CDR2 FQGNSA. Trimming left V 4 bases short and J 8 bases short, with 14 bases between. The CDR3 is 13 residues long. Here the CDR3 DNA reads TGTGCCAGCAGCTCTCAGGGTTTTTTCGGCTACACCTTC. Its protein is CASSSQGFFGYTF.

The J gene is TRBJ2-7, the V gene TRBV2; TRBD2 might be the D (5 bases). Germline lookup yields CDR1 SNHLY and CDR2 FYNNEI. The length of the CDR3 is 12 residues. Trimming shortened V by 8 bases and J by 11 bases, and 19 bases separated the two germline ends. CDR3 nucleotides: TGTGCCAGCGATGGAGGTGCTAGGCCCGAGTACTTC. Its protein is CASDGGARPEYF.

The chain employs TRBV5-4 and TRBJ2-7; either TRBD1 or TRBD2 may supply D (5 bases each). Looked up from germline, CDR1 is SGHNT and CDR2 is YYREEE (reference sequence). The CDR3 covers 13 residues. V was shortened by 4 bases and J by 7 bases, with 15 bases between the two germline ends. The CDR3: CASSPGTHGEQYF. The CDR3 DNA reads TGTGCCAGCAGCCCCGGGACCCACGGGGAGCAGTACTTC.

The V gene is TRBV5-1, the J gene TRBJ2-2, with no clear D. The CDR3 has 12 residues. Per the germline V gene, CDR1 is SGHRS and CDR2 is YFSETQ. V lost 4 bases, J lost 3 bases, and 4 bases lay in between. In DNA form, the CDR3 reads TGCGCCAGCAGCCATTACACCGGGGAGCTGTTTTTT. Amino acid sequence: CASSHYTGELFF. Supplemented by reference TRBV5-1 and TRBJ2-2, the full variable domain reads KAGVTQTPRYLIKTRGQQVTLSCSPISGHRSVSWYQQTPGQGLQFLFEYFSETQRNKGNFPGRFSGRQFSNSRSEMNVSTLELGDSALYLCASSHYTGELFFGEGSRLTVL.

J is TRBJ2-7 and V is TRBV7-3, with 7 bases aligning to TRBD2. The CDR3 totals 19 residues. The germline V gene encodes CDR1 SGHTA and CDR2 FQGTGA. The junction had 20 bases not matched to a gene; V was cut back by 6 bases and J by 0 bases. In DNA, the CDR3 is TGTGCCAGCAGGGGTCGGGGAAGACTAGCCATAAAATACTCCTACGAGCAGTACTTC. It yields the protein CASRGRGRLAIKYSYEQYF.

The chain joins TRBV10-3 to TRBJ2-1, with TRBD2 matching over 14 bases. The CDR3 is 16 residues long. J gave up 6 bases and V 3 bases, and 4 bases lay outside the gene matches. Germline CDR1 ENHRY, CDR2 SYGVKD. In DNA form, the CDR3 reads TGTGCCATCAGTGATCCGGGACTAGCGGGAGTCAATGAGCAGTTCTTC. This encodes CAISDPGLAGVNEQFF.

The genes are TRBV7-9 and TRBJ2-5; D possibly matches TRBD1 or TRBD2 (5 bases each). Trimming took off 7 bases at V and 1 base at J, with 10 bases between the two ends. The CDR3 consists of 13 residues. CDR1 is SEHNR and CDR2 is FQNEAQ in the germline V gene (reference sequence). CDR3 sequence: CASKGRSQETQYF. The DNA of the CDR3 is TGTGCCAGCAAGGGACGCAGCCAAGAGACCCAGTACTTC.

The chain joins TRBV19 to TRBJ1-5; TRBD1 aligns across 10 bases. The germline V gene has CDR1 LNHDA and CDR2 SQIVND (reference sequence). Unmatched junction bases numbered 11, after V lost 3 bases and J lost 3 bases. The CDR3 length is 18 residues. CDR3 protein: CASSMNAGTGALNQPQHF. In nucleotides, the CDR3 is TGTGCCAGTAGTATGAACGCCGGGACAGGGGCACTCAATCAGCCCCAGCATTTT.

This chain joins TRBV6-6 and TRBJ2-7, with D tentatively TRBD2 (6 bases). This CDR3 is 14 amino acids long. Per the germline V gene, CDR1 is MNHNY and CDR2 is SVGAGI (reference sequence). Trimming removed 2 bases from V and 3 bases from J, with 11 bases in between. CDR3 in DNA: TGTGCCAGCAGTTACCCCCCCGGGGGCTACGAGCAGTACTTC. It translates to CASSYPPGGYEQYF.

This clone has just one count. The gene calls are TRBV11-2 and TRBJ2-1, with 8 bases fitting TRBD2. V gave up 3 bases and J gave up 0 bases; unmatched junction bases: 10. In germline, CDR1 is SGHAT, CDR2 FQNNGV. CDR3 length: 18 amino acids. The CDR3 is CASSFPTQAGDSYNEQFF. The CDR3 bases are TGTGCCAGCAGCTTCCCCACCCAAGCGGGGGACTCCTACAATGAGCAGTTCTTC.

Turning to this clone: The sample has other DNA sequences that encode this CDR3 too. The chain uses TRBV5-4 and TRBJ2-7; TRBD2 matches 12 bases. This CDR3 has 14 amino acids. V trimming: 3 bases; J trimming: 3 bases; junction bases outside the gene matches: 1. The germline V gene encodes CDR1 SGHNT and CDR2 YYREEE (reference sequence). The CDR3 DNA reads TGTGCCAGCAGCTCGGGACTAGCGGGCTACGAGCAGTACTTC. The encoded protein is CASSSGLAGYEQYF.

About this clone: One end of the junction does not line up with germline, which may come from a read error. This sequence joins TRBV10-3 and TRBJ2-4; D perhaps matches TRBD1 (5 bases). CDR3 size: 12 residues. CDR1 and CDR2 from the germline V gene are ENHRY and SYGVKD. The CDR3: CAISESGMGLSF. The DNA for the CDR3 is TGTGCCATCAGTGAGTCTGGGATGGGGCTCTCGTTC.

V is TRBV19 and J is TRBJ1-3; TRBD1 aligns across 7 bases. V lost 4 bases and J lost 4; bases outside the gene matches: 7. The CDR3 totals 15 residues. Germline assignment: CDR1 LNHDA and CDR2 SQIVND (reference sequence). For the CDR3, the DNA is TGTGCCAGTAGTACTAATACAGGGGTCGGAAACACCATATATTTT. Protein product: CASSTNTGVGNTIYF.

The rearrangement uses TRBV4-2 and TRBJ1-5; D remains ambiguous. Trimming removed 0 bases at V and 9 bases at J, with 9 bases between. Germline V gives CDR1 LGHNA, CDR2 YNFKEQ. This CDR3 comprises 13 residues. Here the CDR3 DNA reads TGTGCCAGCAGCCAAGAGCGGAGGTTGCCCCAGCATTTT. It translates to CASSQERRLPQHF.

V gene TRBV5-1 combines with J gene TRBJ2-5; perhaps TRBD2 as D (5 bases). V gave up 4 bases and J gave up 1 base, with 11 bases separating them. CDR1 is SGHRS, CDR2 YFSETQ, per germline. This CDR3 has 14 residues. The CDR3 coding sequence is TGCGCCAGCAGCCCCCGGGGAGCCCAAGAGACCCAGTACTTC. Protein: CASSPRGAQETQYF.